The present T cell receptor beta chain was sequenced within a study of blood T cell repertoires in COVID-19. Overall study: COVID-19 samples, acute and convalescent, were from the United States, Italy and Spain. T cells, B-cell-depleted T cells, or PBMCs provided the cDNA or gDNA that served as material.

Germline V gene data show CDR1 as MNHNY and CDR2 as SVGAGI (reference sequence). The CDR3 length is 14 residues. V was trimmed by 0 bases and J by 5 bases, leaving 10 bases between them. As handled by the study authors: Estimated nucleated cell counts came from reference gene primer amplification. Method: immunoSEQ multiplex PCR; TCRdb's copy keeps in-frame clones and lacks some. V, J and clone size are taken as reported in that table, and D and trimming were inferred from the DNA itself. The data contain 540,000 or so clones, roughly 89% of them singletons. Seattle-derived patients entered the study during active infection and were followed longitudinally.

The specimen sequenced was peripheral blood. This TCR derives from a woman aged 45 to 65 with COVID-19, enrolled during active disease. V is TRBV6-6 and J is TRBJ2-5; D is perhaps TRBD1 (5 bases). The DNA for the CDR3 is TGTGCCAGCAGTTACTCGTTGAAGGGGGAGACCCAGTACTTC. Translation: CASSYSLKGETQYF.